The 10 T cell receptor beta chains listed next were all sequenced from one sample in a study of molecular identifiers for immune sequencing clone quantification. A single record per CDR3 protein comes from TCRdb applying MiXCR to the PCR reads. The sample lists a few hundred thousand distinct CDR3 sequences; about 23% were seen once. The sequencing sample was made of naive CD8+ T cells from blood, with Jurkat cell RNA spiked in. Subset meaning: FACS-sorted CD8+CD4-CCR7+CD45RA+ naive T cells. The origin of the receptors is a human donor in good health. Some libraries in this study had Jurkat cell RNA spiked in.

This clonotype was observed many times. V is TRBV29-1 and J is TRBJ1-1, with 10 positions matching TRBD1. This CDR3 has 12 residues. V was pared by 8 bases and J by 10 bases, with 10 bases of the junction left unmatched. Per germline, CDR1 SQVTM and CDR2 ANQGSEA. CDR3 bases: TGCAGCTTCTGGACAGGGGGTATAGGAGCTTTCTTT. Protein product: CSFWTGGIGAFF. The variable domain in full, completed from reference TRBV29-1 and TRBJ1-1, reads SAVISQKPSRDICQRGTSLTIQCQVDSQVTMMFWYRQQPGQSLTLIATANQGSEATYESGFVIDKFPISRPNLTFSTLTVSNMSPEDSSIYLCSFWTGGIGAFFGQGTRLTVV.

The CDR3 region is CASSQPGTETYNEQFF. The CDR3 DNA follows: TGTGCCAGCAGCCAACCCGGGACGGAGACCTACAATGAGCAGTTCTTC. The chain is built from TRBV6-5 and TRBJ2-1; D is tentatively TRBD1 or TRBD2 (5 bases each). V lost 6 bases and J 2 bases, leaving 17 bases between the germline ends. The germline CDR1 and CDR2 sequences are MNHEY and SVGAGI. CDR3 length equals 16 residues.

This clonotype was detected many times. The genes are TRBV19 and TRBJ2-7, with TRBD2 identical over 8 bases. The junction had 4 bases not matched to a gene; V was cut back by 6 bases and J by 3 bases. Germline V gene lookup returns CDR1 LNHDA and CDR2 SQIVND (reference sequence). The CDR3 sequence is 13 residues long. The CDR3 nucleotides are TGTGCCAGTAGGCGCGGGGGGTTCTACGAGCAGTACTTC. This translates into CASRRGGFYEQYF.

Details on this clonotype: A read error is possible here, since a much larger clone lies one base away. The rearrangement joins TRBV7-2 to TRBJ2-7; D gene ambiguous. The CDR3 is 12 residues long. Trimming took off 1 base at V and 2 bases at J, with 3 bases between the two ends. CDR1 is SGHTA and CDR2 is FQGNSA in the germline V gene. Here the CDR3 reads CTSSLGPYEQYF. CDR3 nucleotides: TGTACCAGCAGCTTAGGACCCTACGAGCAGTACTTC.

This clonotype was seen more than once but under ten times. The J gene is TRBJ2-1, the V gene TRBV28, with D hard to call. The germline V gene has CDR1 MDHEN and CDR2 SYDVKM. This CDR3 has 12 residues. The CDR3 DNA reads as TGTGCGGCGCAGCCCGGTTACAATGAGCAGTTCTTC. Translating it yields CAAQPGYNEQFF.

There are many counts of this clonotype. For the CDR3, the DNA is TGCGCCAGCAGCCTAGGACTAGCGGTAACCTACGAGCAGTACTTC. The encoded protein is CASSLGLAVTYEQYF. This chain uses TRBV4-3 with TRBJ2-7, with TRBD2 matching over 10 bases. Germline V gene data show CDR1 as LGHNA and CDR2 as YSLEER. The CDR3 runs to 15 residues. V lost 4 bases to trimming and J lost 2 bases; unmatched junction nucleotides: 5.

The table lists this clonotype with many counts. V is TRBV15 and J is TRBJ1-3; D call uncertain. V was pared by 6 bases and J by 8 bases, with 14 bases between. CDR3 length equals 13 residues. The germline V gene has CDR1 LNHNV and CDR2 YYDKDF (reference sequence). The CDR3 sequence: CATSEDGSDTIYF. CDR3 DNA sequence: TGTGCCACCAGTGAAGACGGCTCGGACACCATATATTTT.

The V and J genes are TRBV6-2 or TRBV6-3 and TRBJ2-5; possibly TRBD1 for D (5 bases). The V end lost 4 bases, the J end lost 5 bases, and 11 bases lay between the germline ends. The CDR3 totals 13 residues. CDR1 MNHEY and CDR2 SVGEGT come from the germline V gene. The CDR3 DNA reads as TGTGCCAGCAGTTCGCAGGGTTTTGAGACCCAGTACTTC. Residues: CASSSQGFETQYF.

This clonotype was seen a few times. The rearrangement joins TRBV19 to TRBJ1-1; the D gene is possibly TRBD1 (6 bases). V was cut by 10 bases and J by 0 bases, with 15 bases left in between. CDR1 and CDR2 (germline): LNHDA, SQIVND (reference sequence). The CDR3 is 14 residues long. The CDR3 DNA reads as TGTGCCACAACGCGGGGGGCGATGAACACTGAAGCTTTCTTT. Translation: CATTRGAMNTEAFF.

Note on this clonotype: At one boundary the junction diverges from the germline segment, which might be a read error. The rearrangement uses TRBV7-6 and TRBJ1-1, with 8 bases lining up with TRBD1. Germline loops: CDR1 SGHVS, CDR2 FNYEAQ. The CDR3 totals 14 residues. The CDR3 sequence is CAGSVGQGFTEAFF. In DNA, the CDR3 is TGTGCCGGCAGCGTTGGACAGGGCTTCACTGAAGCTTTCTTT.